The present T cell receptor beta chain was sequenced within a study of Ad26.COV2.S vaccination and SARS-CoV-2 variants. The CDR3 has 13 amino acids. V dropped 3 bases and J dropped 7 bases, with 12 bases sitting between them. CDR1 and CDR2 (germline): SGHAT, FQDESV (reference sequence). Sequencing used immunoSEQ multiplex PCR; TCRdb keeps in-frame clones, though not all of them. In the table there are about 480,000 clones, around nine tenths of which are singletons. As to treatment: about 20 received Ad26.COV2.S at low or high dose, single or two shots; roughly five received placebo; per-sample allocation not given. Each sample was drawn 63 days after the first injection (of vaccine or placebo).

This sequence joins TRBV11-1 and TRBJ1-2; TRBD1 might be the D (5 bases). The clonotype comes from a person between 18 and 65 years old who received the Ad26.COV2.S COVID-19 vaccine or a placebo. The sequences come from peripheral blood, collected in a trial of Ad26.COV2.S vaccine versus placebo. Here the CDR3 reads CASSFGETAGYTF. CDR3 sequence (DNA): TGTGCCAGCAGCTTTGGAGAGACAGCTGGCTACACCTTC.